This T cell receptor beta chain was sequenced for a study of T-cell memory formation after mild COVID-19. Study-wide results and limits: Among clones peaking at day 37 in the second wave, SARS-CoV-2 specificity remained unconfirmed. The study found contracting CD4+ clones mainly in CM and EM and contracting CD8+ clones in EMRA.

Note on this clonotype: Its antigen is as yet unknown.

MiXCR, applied by TCRdb to the 5' RACE reads, yields one record per CDR3 protein. The sample consists of almost 250,000 distinct CDR3 sequences, just over 15% of them appearing once. CDR3 length equals 14 residues. Germline V gene lookup returns CDR1 DFQATT and CDR2 SNEGSKA (reference sequence). Losses at the gene ends were 4 bases for V and 3 bases for J; bases not matched to a gene: 8. This chain joins TRBV20-1 and TRBJ1-1; 7 bases line up with TRBD1. The origin of this receptor is an adult woman who had mild COVID-19 (a few samples of this study predate the infection). Cell type and time point are not known. The specimen sequenced was PBMCs or a T cell subset sorted from them (not recorded which). In DNA, the CDR3 is TGCAGTGCTACCCACCTAGGGGGCTACACTGAAGCTTTCTTT. This sequence encodes CSATHLGGYTEAFF.